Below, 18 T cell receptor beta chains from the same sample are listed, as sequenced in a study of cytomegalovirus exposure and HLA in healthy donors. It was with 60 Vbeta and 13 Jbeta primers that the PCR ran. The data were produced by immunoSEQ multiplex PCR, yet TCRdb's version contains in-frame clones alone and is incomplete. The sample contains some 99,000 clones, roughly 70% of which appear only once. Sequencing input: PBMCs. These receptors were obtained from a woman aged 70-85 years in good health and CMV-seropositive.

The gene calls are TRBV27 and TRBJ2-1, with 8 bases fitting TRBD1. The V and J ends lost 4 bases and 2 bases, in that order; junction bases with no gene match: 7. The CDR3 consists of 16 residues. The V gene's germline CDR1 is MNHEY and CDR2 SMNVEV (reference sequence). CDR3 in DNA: TGTGCCAGCAGTTGGGGAGGACAGGGTCCCTACAATGAGCAGTTCTTC. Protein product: CASSWGGQGPYNEQFF.

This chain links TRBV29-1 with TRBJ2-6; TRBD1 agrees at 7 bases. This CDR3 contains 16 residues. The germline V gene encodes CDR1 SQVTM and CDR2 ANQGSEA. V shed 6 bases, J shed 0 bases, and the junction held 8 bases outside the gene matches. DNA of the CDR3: TGCAGCGTAAGTCCGACAGGGAGCTCTGGGGCCAACGTCCTGACTTTC. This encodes CSVSPTGSSGANVLTF.

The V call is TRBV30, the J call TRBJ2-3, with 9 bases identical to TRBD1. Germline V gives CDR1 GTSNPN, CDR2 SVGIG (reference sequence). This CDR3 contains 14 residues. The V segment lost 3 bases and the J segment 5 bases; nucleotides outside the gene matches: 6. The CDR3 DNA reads TGTGCCTGGAGGGGGACAGGGCGGGGAGATACGCAGTATTTT. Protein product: CAWRGTGRGDTQYF.

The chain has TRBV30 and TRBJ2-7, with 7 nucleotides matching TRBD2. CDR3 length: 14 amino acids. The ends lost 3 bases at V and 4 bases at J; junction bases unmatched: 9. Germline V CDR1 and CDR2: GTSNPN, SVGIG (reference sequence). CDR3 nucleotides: TGTGCCTGGAGCCCCCCCGGGGGGTTGTACGAGCAGTACTTC. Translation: CAWSPPGGLYEQYF.

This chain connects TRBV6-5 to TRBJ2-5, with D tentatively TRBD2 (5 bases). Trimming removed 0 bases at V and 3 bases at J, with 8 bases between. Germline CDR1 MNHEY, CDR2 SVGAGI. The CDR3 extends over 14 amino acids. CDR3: CASSYSRAEETQYF. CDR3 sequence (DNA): TGTGCCAGCAGTTACTCGAGGGCTGAAGAGACCCAGTACTTC.

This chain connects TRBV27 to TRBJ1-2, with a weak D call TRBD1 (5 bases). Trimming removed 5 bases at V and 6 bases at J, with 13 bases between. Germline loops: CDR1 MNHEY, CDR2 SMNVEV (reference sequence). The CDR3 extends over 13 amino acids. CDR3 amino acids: CASSDPWGDGYTF. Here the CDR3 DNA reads TGTGCCAGCAGTGATCCCTGGGGCGATGGCTACACCTTC.

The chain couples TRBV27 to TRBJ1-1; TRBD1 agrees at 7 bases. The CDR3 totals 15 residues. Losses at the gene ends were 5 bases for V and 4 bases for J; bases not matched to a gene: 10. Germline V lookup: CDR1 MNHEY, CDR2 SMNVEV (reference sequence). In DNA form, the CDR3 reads TGTGCCAGCAGTCCCTGGGACAGTGCGGGCACTGAAGCTTTCTTT. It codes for CASSPWDSAGTEAFF.

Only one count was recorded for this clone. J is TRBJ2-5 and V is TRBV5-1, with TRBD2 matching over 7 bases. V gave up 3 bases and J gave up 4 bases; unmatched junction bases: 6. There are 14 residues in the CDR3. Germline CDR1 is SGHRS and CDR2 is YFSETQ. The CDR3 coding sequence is TGCGCCAGCAGCTCGGGACTAACCCCAGAGACCCAGTACTTC. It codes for CASSSGLTPETQYF.

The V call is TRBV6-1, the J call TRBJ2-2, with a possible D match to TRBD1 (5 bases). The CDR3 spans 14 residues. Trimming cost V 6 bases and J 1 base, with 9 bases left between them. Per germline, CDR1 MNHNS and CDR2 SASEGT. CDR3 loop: CASSYTGNTGELFF. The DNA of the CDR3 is TGTGCCAGCAGCTATACAGGGAACACCGGGGAGCTGTTTTTT.

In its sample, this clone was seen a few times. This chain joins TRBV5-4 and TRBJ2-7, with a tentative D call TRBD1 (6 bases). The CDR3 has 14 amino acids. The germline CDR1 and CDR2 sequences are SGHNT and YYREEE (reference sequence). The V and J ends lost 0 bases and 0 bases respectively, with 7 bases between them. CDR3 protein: CASSLGDNSYEQYF. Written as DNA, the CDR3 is TGTGCCAGCAGCTTGGGGGACAACTCCTACGAGCAGTACTTC.

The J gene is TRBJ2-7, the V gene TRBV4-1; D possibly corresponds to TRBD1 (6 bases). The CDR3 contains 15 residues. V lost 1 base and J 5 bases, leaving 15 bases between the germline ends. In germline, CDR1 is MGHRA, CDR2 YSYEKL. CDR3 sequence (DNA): TGCGCCAGCAGCCAAGGCCTGGGGGCGGAGAACGAGCAGTACTTC. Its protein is CASSQGLGAENEQYF.

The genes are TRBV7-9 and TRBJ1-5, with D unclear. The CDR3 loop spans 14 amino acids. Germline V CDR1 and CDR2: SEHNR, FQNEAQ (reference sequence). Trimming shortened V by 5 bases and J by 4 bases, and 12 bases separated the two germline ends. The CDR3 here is CASSPSGGNQPQHF. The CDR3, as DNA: TGTGCCAGCAGCCCATCGGGTGGGAATCAGCCCCAGCATTTT.

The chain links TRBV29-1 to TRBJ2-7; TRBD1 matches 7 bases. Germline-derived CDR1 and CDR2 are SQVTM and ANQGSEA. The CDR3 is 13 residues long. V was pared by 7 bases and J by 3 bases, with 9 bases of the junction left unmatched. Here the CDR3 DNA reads TGCAGCGCCCGAGGGGGACAGAACTACGAGCAGTACTTC. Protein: CSARGGQNYEQYF.

The CDR3 spells CSVYLYEQYF. CDR3 sequence (DNA): TGCAGCGTTTATCTCTACGAGCAGTACTTC. This chain joins TRBV29-1 and TRBJ2-7; D ambiguous. The CDR3 runs 10 residues. CDR1 and CDR2 from the germline V gene are SQVTM and ANQGSEA. V lost 5 bases and J lost 3, with 5 bases in between.

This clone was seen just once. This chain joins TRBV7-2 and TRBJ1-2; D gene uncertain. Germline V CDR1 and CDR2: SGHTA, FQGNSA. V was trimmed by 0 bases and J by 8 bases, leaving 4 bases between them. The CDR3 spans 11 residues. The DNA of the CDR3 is TGTGCCAGCAGCTTAGCGCGCGGCTACACCTTC. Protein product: CASSLARGYTF.

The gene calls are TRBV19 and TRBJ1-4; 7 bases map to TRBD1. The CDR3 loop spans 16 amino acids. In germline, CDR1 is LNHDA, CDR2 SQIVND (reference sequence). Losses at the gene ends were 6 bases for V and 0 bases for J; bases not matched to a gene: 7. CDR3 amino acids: CASRPDRVATNEKLFF. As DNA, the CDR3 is TGTGCCAGTAGACCTGACAGGGTTGCAACTAATGAAAAACTGTTTTTT.

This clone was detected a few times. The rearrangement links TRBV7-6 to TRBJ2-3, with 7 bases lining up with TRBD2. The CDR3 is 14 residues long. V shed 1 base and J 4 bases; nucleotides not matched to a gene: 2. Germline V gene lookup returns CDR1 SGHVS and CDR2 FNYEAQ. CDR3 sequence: CASSLVGGADTQYF. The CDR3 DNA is TGTGCCAGCAGCTTAGTGGGGGGGGCAGATACGCAGTATTTT.

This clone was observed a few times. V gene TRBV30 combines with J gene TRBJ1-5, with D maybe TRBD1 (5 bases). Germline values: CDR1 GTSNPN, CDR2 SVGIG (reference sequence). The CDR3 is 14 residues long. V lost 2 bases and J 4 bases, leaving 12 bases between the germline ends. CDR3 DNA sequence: TGTGCCTGGAGTATAGACAGCCTGAATCAGCCCCAGCATTTT. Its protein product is CAWSIDSLNQPQHF.